The next 2 T cell receptor beta chains were all read from a single sample in a study of cytomegalovirus exposure and HLA in healthy donors. Vbeta (60) and Jbeta (13) primers were used in the PCR. The data were produced by immunoSEQ multiplex PCR, yet TCRdb's version contains in-frame clones alone and is incomplete. The sample records over 200,000 clones, around 85% being singletons. Sequenced sample: PBMCs. The receptors were sampled from a human donor in good health.

The gene calls are TRBV4-2 and TRBJ2-7; weak D call: TRBD1 (6 bases). CDR3 size: 15 residues. The V gene's germline CDR1 is LGHNA and CDR2 YNFKEQ. The ends were cut back, 1 base at V and 1 base at J, with 11 bases in the middle. DNA of the CDR3: TGTGCCAGCAGCCAAGGGGACATGCTTTCCTACGAGCAGTACTTC. It specifies CASSQGDMLSYEQYF.

The CDR3 region has the DNA TGCGCCAGCAGCAAAGGGACAGGGGGTGGCTACACCTTC. As protein: CASSKGTGGGYTF. This chain connects TRBV4-1 to TRBJ1-2, with TRBD1 identical over 11 bases. This CDR3 has 13 residues. Trimming removed 5 bases from V and 7 bases from J; junction bases left unmatched: 3. Germline loops: CDR1 MGHRA, CDR2 YSYEKL.